Below, one T cell receptor (beta chain) is given with its context. Its antigen remains unidentified. One junction end disagrees with the germline gene, perhaps due to a read error. Together with a sample-barcoded 5' primer, a J-beta primer mix was included in a second PCR lasting roughly 7 to 11 cycles. TCRdb fed the 5' RACE reads into MiXCR, producing one record per CDR3 protein. The data contain 1.5 million to 2 million distinct CDR3 sequences, approximately 30% of them seen just once; the ten biggest clones take up about 8%. The record originates from a study of blood T cells in healthy people across ages. Regarding the study as a whole: Long-lived donors exceeded aged donors in naive CD4+ cells and diversity.

This CDR3 comprises 12 residues. In germline, CDR1 is DFQATT, CDR2 SNEGSKA (reference sequence). Each donor had around 11 milliliters of peripheral blood drawn. The sample comprised blood. This clonotype was obtained from a woman between 25 and 40 years old in good health. The chain carries TRBV20-1 and TRBJ1-2; D remains ambiguous. The CDR3 region has the DNA TGCAGTACTAGAAAACCCCCTGATGGCTACACCTTC. It encodes CSTRKPPDGYTF.